The clone carrying this TCR beta chain was detected only a few times. Its antigen is still unknown. This sample is drawn from a study of post-analysis software for immune sequencing data. Looking at the study overall: The disease courses spanned relapsing-remitting, secondary progressive and progressive-relapsing forms of multiple sclerosis.

Unique molecular identifiers had been added to the TCR beta cDNA libraries. TCRdb passed the PCR reads through MiXCR, listing each CDR3 protein once. Among roughly 600,000 distinct CDR3 sequences, 44% were seen once, and the ten largest hold more than 1.5%. Germline V gene data show CDR1 as MGHDK and CDR2 as SYGVNS. The CDR3 loop spans 14 amino acids. V dropped 6 bases and J dropped 2 bases, with 8 bases sitting between them. Study-wide findings and caveats: Included in a set of about 5 TRBV segments more frequent in patients than controls were TRBV5-6, TRBV5-1 and TRBV20-1.

The V gene is TRBV25-1, the J gene TRBJ2-6; no definite D call. This receptor was obtained from a girl between 5 and 17 years old with multiple sclerosis. The source material was blood. The CDR3 region has the DNA TGTGCCAGCAGCCGAGGTGCTGGGGCCAACGTCCTGACTTTC. It encodes CASSRGAGANVLTF.